These T cell receptor beta chains were read from a single sample in a study of shared clonotypes between healthy human individuals. Profiled with immunoSEQ multiplex PCR; TCRdb holds only in-frame clones, not every one. The data show about 2.4 million clones, roughly 92% seen once. The sample comprised naive CD4+ T cells sorted from blood. These receptors were obtained from a man aged 18 to 29 in good health. Each CDR3 is given with its conserved first and last residue. Each record gives: clone size, J gene, V gene, CDR3 length, D gene, CDR3 DNA, CDR3 protein. The D gene is left open where the match is weak. The size field is filled for only some rows; it gives once, few, many or a size class.

clone_size: once
j_call: TRBJ1-1
v_call: TRBV6-1
cdr3_length: 13
d_call: -
cdr3_nt: TGTGCCAGCAGTAGAACGGCGGACACTGAAGCTTTCTTT
cdr3_aa: CASSRTADTEAFF

clone_size: -
j_call: TRBJ1-1
v_call: TRBV18
cdr3_length: 13
d_call: -
cdr3_nt: TGTGCCAGCTCCAAAACGCAATACACTGAAGCTTTCTTT
cdr3_aa: CASSKTQYTEAFF

clone_size: -
j_call: TRBJ1-4
v_call: TRBV6-1
cdr3_length: 15
d_call: -
cdr3_nt: TGTGCCAGCAGTCACGACAGTCAAAGAGATGAAAAACTGTTTTTT
cdr3_aa: CASSHDSQRDEKLFF

clone_size: -
j_call: TRBJ2-7
v_call: TRBV2
cdr3_length: 16
d_call: TRBD1
cdr3_nt: TGTGCCAGCAGCCTGCGCGGGACAGGGGGCGCGTACGAGCAGTACTTC
cdr3_aa: CASSLRGTGGAYEQYF

clone_size: -
j_call: TRBJ1-6
v_call: TRBV7-9
cdr3_length: 14
d_call: -
cdr3_nt: TGTGCCAGCAGCTTTATGGCAGACTACTCACCCCTCCACTTT
cdr3_aa: CASSFMADYSPLHF

clone_size: -
j_call: TRBJ1-1
v_call: TRBV6-1
cdr3_length: 14
d_call: -
cdr3_nt: TGTGCCAGCAGTGAATACTGGGACCCGCTTACAGCTTTCTTT
cdr3_aa: CASSEYWDPLTAFF

clone_size: -
j_call: TRBJ2-7
v_call: TRBV18
cdr3_length: 11
d_call: -
cdr3_nt: TGTGCCAGCTCGTTCGGGGACGAGCAGTACTTC
cdr3_aa: CASSFGDEQYF

clone_size: few
j_call: TRBJ1-1
v_call: TRBV4-3
cdr3_length: 14
d_call: -
cdr3_nt: TGCGCCAGCAGCTCCGACGGACCGAACACTGAAGCTTTCTTT
cdr3_aa: CASSSDGPNTEAFF

clone_size: -
j_call: TRBJ2-7
v_call: TRBV7-2
cdr3_length: 13
d_call: -
cdr3_nt: TGTGCCAGCAGCTTAGTAGTGGGCTACGAGCAGTACTTC
cdr3_aa: CASSLVVGYEQYF

clone_size: -
j_call: TRBJ2-2
v_call: TRBV7-3
cdr3_length: 17
d_call: TRBD2
cdr3_nt: TGTGCCAGCAGCTTAACTCGGACTAGCGGAACTGGCGGGGAGCTGTTTTTT
cdr3_aa: CASSLTRTSGTGGELFF

clone_size: -
j_call: TRBJ2-7
v_call: TRBV2
cdr3_length: 15
d_call: TRBD2
cdr3_nt: TGTGCCAGCAGCCCCGGGACTAGCGGGGTAGGAGAGCAGTACTTC
cdr3_aa: CASSPGTSGVGEQYF

clone_size: once
j_call: TRBJ2-1
v_call: TRBV11-2
cdr3_length: 13
d_call: -
cdr3_nt: TGTGCCAGCAGCTTATACCAGTACAATGAGCAGTTCTTC
cdr3_aa: CASSLYQYNEQFF

clone_size: -
j_call: TRBJ2-3
v_call: TRBV10-3
cdr3_length: 17
d_call: TRBD2
cdr3_nt: TGTGCCATCAGTGAGTGGGGACTAGCGGGAAGCACAGATACGCAGTATTTT
cdr3_aa: CAISEWGLAGSTDTQYF

clone_size: -
j_call: TRBJ1-2
v_call: TRBV6-5
cdr3_length: 15
d_call: -
cdr3_nt: TGTGCCAGTAGTGCTGGGGGACACGGCACCTATGGCTACACCTTC
cdr3_aa: CASSAGGHGTYGYTF

clone_size: -
j_call: TRBJ2-5
v_call: TRBV29-1
cdr3_length: 14
d_call: -
cdr3_nt: TGCAGCGTGGGCTTGACAAGCCAAGGGGAGACCCAGTACTTC
cdr3_aa: CSVGLTSQGETQYF

clone_size: -
j_call: TRBJ2-5
v_call: TRBV11-2
cdr3_length: 15
d_call: -
cdr3_nt: TGTGCCAGCAGCTTAATGCAGGGGCACCGGGAGACCCAGTACTTC
cdr3_aa: CASSLMQGHRETQYF

clone_size: -
j_call: TRBJ2-7
v_call: TRBV19
cdr3_length: 13
d_call: -
cdr3_nt: TGTGCCAGTAGTATCGTCGGCGCCCACGAGCAGTACTTC
cdr3_aa: CASSIVGAHEQYF

clone_size: -
j_call: TRBJ2-7
v_call: TRBV7-2
cdr3_length: 15
d_call: TRBD1
cdr3_nt: TGTGCCAGCAGCTTAGCGATAGGGGGCTCGGGCGAGCAGTACTTC
cdr3_aa: CASSLAIGGSGEQYF

clone_size: once
j_call: TRBJ2-2
v_call: TRBV2
cdr3_length: 14
d_call: TRBD1
cdr3_nt: TGTGCCAGCGTCCGGGACAGGGGATCGGGGGAGCTGTTTTTT
cdr3_aa: CASVRDRGSGELFF

clone_size: -
j_call: TRBJ2-1
v_call: TRBV7-2
cdr3_length: 13
d_call: TRBD2
cdr3_nt: TGTGCCAGTGGAAGCGGGAGGGTCAATGAGCAGTTCTTC
cdr3_aa: CASGSGRVNEQFF

clone_size: -
j_call: TRBJ2-5
v_call: TRBV30
cdr3_length: 13
d_call: TRBD1
cdr3_nt: TGTGCCTGGACCGCAGGGGGCTGGGTGACCCAGTACTTC
cdr3_aa: CAWTAGGWVTQYF

clone_size: -
j_call: TRBJ2-2
v_call: TRBV29-1
cdr3_length: 14
d_call: TRBD1
cdr3_nt: TGCAGCGTTGTTCGGACAGGGACCCCCGGGGAGCTGTTTTTT
cdr3_aa: CSVVRTGTPGELFF

clone_size: -
j_call: TRBJ2-3
v_call: TRBV11-3
cdr3_length: 12
d_call: -
cdr3_nt: TGTGCCAGCAGCTTAAATACTGATACGCAGTATTTT
cdr3_aa: CASSLNTDTQYF

clone_size: -
j_call: TRBJ1-2
v_call: TRBV6-5
cdr3_length: 13
d_call: TRBD1
cdr3_nt: TGTGCCAGCAGCCGCGGGACAGGGGAAGGCTACACCTTC
cdr3_aa: CASSRGTGEGYTF

clone_size: -
j_call: TRBJ2-1
v_call: TRBV5-1
cdr3_length: 13
d_call: -
cdr3_nt: TGCGCCAGCAGCGAAGGGTGGGGTACTGAGCAGTTCTTC
cdr3_aa: CASSEGWGTEQFF

clone_size: -
j_call: TRBJ2-1
v_call: TRBV5-6
cdr3_length: 16
d_call: TRBD2
cdr3_nt: TGTGCCAGCAGCTTGGTGGCTAGCGGAGTATGGAATGAGCAGTTCTTC
cdr3_aa: CASSLVASGVWNEQFF

clone_size: once
j_call: TRBJ2-7
v_call: TRBV30
cdr3_length: 14
d_call: TRBD1
cdr3_nt: TGTGCCTGGGCCTCCGGACAGGGGAGGTACGAGCAGTACTTC
cdr3_aa: CAWASGQGRYEQYF

clone_size: few
j_call: TRBJ1-3
v_call: TRBV19
cdr3_length: 15
d_call: -
cdr3_nt: TGTGCCAGTAAAGGCGGTCCGATATCTGGAAACACCATATATTTT
cdr3_aa: CASKGGPISGNTIYF

clone_size: -
j_call: TRBJ1-5
v_call: TRBV6-1
cdr3_length: 14
d_call: TRBD1
cdr3_nt: TGTGCCATCTGGACAGGGGGTTCCAATCAGCCCCAGCATTTT
cdr3_aa: CAIWTGGSNQPQHF

clone_size: -
j_call: TRBJ2-7
v_call: TRBV6-5
cdr3_length: 14
d_call: TRBD2
cdr3_nt: TGTGCCAGCAGCGCGATAGCGGGAGCCTACGAGCAGTACTTC
cdr3_aa: CASSAIAGAYEQYF

clone_size: -
j_call: TRBJ2-1
v_call: TRBV7-2
cdr3_length: 15
d_call: TRBD1
cdr3_nt: TGTGCCAGCAGCTTAATAGAGACAGGGTTATATGAGCAGTTCTTC
cdr3_aa: CASSLIETGLYEQFF

clone_size: -
j_call: TRBJ2-3
v_call: TRBV30
cdr3_length: 15
d_call: TRBD2
cdr3_nt: TGTGCCTGGAGTCGTCCTAGCGGGAGCACAGATACGCAGTATTTT
cdr3_aa: CAWSRPSGSTDTQYF

clone_size: -
j_call: TRBJ2-7
v_call: TRBV5-4
cdr3_length: 16
d_call: -
cdr3_nt: TGTGCCAGCAGCTTGGCCAGGGGAGCACCCTCCTACGAGCAGTACTTC
cdr3_aa: CASSLARGAPSYEQYF

clone_size: -
j_call: TRBJ2-1
v_call: TRBV7-9
cdr3_length: 15
d_call: TRBD1
cdr3_nt: TGTGCCAGCAGCTTCCCGGGACAGGGGCTCAATGAGCAGTTCTTC
cdr3_aa: CASSFPGQGLNEQFF

clone_size: -
j_call: TRBJ2-7
v_call: TRBV6-5
cdr3_length: 15
d_call: -
cdr3_nt: TGTGCCAGCAGTTACGATTCAGCCGACCCCTACGAGCAGTACTTC
cdr3_aa: CASSYDSADPYEQYF

clone_size: -
j_call: TRBJ1-5
v_call: TRBV4-1
cdr3_length: 15
d_call: -
cdr3_nt: TGCGCCAGCAGCCCAGATCCGGGCTCCAATCAGCCCCAGCATTTT
cdr3_aa: CASSPDPGSNQPQHF

clone_size: once
j_call: TRBJ2-3
v_call: TRBV7-6
cdr3_length: 16
d_call: -
cdr3_nt: TGTGCCAGCAGCTCCGCCTTTCGGGACCCGAGGGATACGCAGTATTTT
cdr3_aa: CASSSAFRDPRDTQYF

clone_size: once
j_call: TRBJ1-3
v_call: TRBV18
cdr3_length: 13
d_call: -
cdr3_nt: TGTGCCAGCGCGACTACCGAGGGAAACACCATATATTTT
cdr3_aa: CASATTEGNTIYF

clone_size: once
j_call: TRBJ1-2
v_call: TRBV5-5
cdr3_length: 17
d_call: TRBD1
cdr3_nt: TGTGCCAGCAGCTTGGGCGCGGGACAGGGACCGAGCTATGGCTACACCTTC
cdr3_aa: CASSLGAGQGPSYGYTF

clone_size: -
j_call: TRBJ2-7
v_call: TRBV29-1
cdr3_length: 14
d_call: TRBD1
cdr3_nt: TGCAGCGTATGGGGACAGGGGGCCTCCTACGAGCAGTACTTC
cdr3_aa: CSVWGQGASYEQYF

clone_size: -
j_call: TRBJ2-7
v_call: TRBV5-1
cdr3_length: 15
d_call: -
cdr3_nt: TGCGCCAGCAGGCCAGAGGGGGTCCCCTCCTACGAGCAGTACTTC
cdr3_aa: CASRPEGVPSYEQYF

clone_size: -
j_call: TRBJ2-5
v_call: TRBV4-1
cdr3_length: 15
d_call: -
cdr3_nt: TGCGCCAGCAGCCAAGAACGGGGGCTTCAAGAGACCCAGTACTTC
cdr3_aa: CASSQERGLQETQYF

clone_size: few
j_call: TRBJ1-2
v_call: TRBV11-2
cdr3_length: 14
d_call: -
cdr3_nt: TGTGCCAGCAGCTTATCATTGGGGAACTATGGCTACACCTTC
cdr3_aa: CASSLSLGNYGYTF

clone_size: -
j_call: TRBJ1-6
v_call: TRBV7-3
cdr3_length: 16
d_call: -
cdr3_nt: TGTGCCAGCAGCTTACTGGGGAGCTCCTATAATTCACCCCTCCACTTT
cdr3_aa: CASSLLGSSYNSPLHF

clone_size: -
j_call: TRBJ1-1
v_call: TRBV5-4
cdr3_length: 13
d_call: -
cdr3_nt: TGTGCCAGCACCACAATTGGGAACACTGAAGCTTTCTTT
cdr3_aa: CASTTIGNTEAFF

clone_size: -
j_call: TRBJ2-3
v_call: TRBV7-2
cdr3_length: 14
d_call: -
cdr3_nt: TGTGCCAGCAGCTTCAAGGGACCGGAAAGAACGCAGTATTTT
cdr3_aa: CASSFKGPERTQYF

clone_size: -
j_call: TRBJ2-7
v_call: TRBV10-3
cdr3_length: 15
d_call: TRBD1
cdr3_nt: TGTGCCATCAGCGATCGGAAGGACAGGGGAAACGAGCAGTACTTC
cdr3_aa: CAISDRKDRGNEQYF